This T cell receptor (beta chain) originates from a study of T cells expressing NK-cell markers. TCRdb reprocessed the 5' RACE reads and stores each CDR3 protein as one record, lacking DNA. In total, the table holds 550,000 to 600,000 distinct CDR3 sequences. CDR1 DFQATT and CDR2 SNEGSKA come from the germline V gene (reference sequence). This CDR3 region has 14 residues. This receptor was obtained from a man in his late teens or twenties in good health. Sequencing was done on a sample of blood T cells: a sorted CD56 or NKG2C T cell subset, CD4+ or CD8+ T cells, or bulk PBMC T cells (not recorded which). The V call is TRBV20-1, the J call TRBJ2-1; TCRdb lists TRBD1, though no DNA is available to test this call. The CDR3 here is CSAPTGTRNQGEFF.